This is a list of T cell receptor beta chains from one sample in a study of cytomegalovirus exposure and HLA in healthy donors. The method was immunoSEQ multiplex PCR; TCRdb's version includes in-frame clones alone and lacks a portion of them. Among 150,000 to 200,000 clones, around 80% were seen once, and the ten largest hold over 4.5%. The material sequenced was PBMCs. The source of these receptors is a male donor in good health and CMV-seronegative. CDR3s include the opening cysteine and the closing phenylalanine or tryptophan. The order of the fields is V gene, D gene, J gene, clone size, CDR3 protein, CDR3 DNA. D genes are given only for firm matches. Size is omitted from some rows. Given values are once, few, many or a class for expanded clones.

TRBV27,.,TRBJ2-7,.,CASWGDGTYEQYF,TGTGCCAGCTGGGGGGACGGAACCTACGAGCAGTACTTC
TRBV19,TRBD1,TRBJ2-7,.,CASSPTGGIFEQYF,TGTGCCAGTAGCCCTACAGGGGGCATCTTCGAGCAGTACTTC
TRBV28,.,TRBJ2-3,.,CASSSTYTQYF,TGTGCCAGCAGTAGCACTTATACGCAGTATTTT
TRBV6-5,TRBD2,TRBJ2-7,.,CASSYSGRYEQYF,TGTGCCAGCAGTTATAGCGGGAGGTACGAGCAGTACTTC
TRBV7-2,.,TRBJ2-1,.,CASSPLPLVYNEQFF,TGTGCCAGCAGCCCCTTACCCTTAGTCTACAATGAGCAGTTCTTC
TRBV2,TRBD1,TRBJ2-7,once,CASKGTGIDEQYF,TGTGCCAGCAAGGGGACAGGGATCGACGAGCAGTACTTC
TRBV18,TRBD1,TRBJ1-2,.,CASSSDRSGGYTF,TGTGCCAGCTCATCGGACAGGTCTGGGGGCTACACCTTC
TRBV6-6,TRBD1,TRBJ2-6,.,CASSSRGPGANVLTF,TGTGCCAGCAGTTCCAGGGGGCCTGGGGCCAACGTCCTGACTTTC
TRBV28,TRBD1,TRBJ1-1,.,CASSSYRGKLSEAFF,TGTGCCAGCAGTTCCTACAGGGGGAAGCTTTCTGAAGCTTTCTTT
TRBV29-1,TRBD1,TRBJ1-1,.,CSGRQGNTEAFF,TGCAGCGGAAGACAGGGGAACACTGAAGCTTTCTTT
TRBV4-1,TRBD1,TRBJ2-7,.,CASSHFTGTAYEQYF,TGCGCCAGCAGCCACTTTACCGGGACAGCCTACGAGCAGTACTTC
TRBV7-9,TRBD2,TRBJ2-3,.,CASSKSGGVTDTQYF,TGTGCCAGCAGCAAGAGCGGGGGCGTCACAGATACGCAGTATTTT